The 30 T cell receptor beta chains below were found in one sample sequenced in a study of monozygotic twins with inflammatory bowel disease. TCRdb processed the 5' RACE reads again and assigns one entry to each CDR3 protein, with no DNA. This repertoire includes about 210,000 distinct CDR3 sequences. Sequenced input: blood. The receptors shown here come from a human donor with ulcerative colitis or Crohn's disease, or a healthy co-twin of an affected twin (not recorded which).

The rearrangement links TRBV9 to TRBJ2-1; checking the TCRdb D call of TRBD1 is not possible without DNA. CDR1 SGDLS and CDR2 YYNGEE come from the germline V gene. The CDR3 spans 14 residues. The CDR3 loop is CASSVVPGGTEQSF.

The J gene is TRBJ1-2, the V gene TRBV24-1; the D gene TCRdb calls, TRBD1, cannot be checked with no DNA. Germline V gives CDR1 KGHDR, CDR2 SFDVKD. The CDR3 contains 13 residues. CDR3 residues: CATSDGTAYGYTF.

The CDR3 loop reads CATIPGSGTEAFF. The chain joins TRBV10-3 to TRBJ1-1; the D call from TCRdb, TRBD1, cannot be confirmed without DNA. Germline loops: CDR1 ENHRY, CDR2 SYGVKD. This CDR3 region has 13 residues.

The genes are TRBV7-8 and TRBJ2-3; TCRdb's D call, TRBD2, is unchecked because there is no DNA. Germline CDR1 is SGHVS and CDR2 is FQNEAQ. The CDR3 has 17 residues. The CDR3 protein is CASSVGATSGSTDTQYF.

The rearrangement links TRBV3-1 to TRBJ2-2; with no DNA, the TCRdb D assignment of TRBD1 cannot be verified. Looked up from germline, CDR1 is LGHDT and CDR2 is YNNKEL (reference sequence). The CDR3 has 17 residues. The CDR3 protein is CASSQETGVGYTGELFF.

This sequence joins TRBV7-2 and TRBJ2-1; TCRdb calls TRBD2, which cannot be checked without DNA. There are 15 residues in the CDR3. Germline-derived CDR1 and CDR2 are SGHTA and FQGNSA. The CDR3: CASSLIPQAGHEQFF. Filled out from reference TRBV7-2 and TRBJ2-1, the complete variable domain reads GAGVSQSPSNKVTEKGKDVELRCDPISGHTALYWYRQSLGQGLEFLIYFQGNSAPDKSGLPSDRFSAERTGGSVSTLTIQRTQQEDSAVYLCASSLIPQAGHEQFFGPGTRLTVL.

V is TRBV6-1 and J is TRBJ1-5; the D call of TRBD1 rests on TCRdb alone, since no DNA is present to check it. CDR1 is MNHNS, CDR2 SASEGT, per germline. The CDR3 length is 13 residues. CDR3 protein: CATRRTGDQPQHF.

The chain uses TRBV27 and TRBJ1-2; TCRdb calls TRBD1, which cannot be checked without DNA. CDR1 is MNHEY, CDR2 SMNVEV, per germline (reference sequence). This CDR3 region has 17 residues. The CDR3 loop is CASSFSPGQGTSYGYTF.

The CDR3 here is CASSQGAMETQYF. The chain couples TRBV3-1 to TRBJ2-5. This CDR3 spans 13 amino acids. Germline V gene lookup returns CDR1 LGHDT and CDR2 YNNKEL (reference sequence).

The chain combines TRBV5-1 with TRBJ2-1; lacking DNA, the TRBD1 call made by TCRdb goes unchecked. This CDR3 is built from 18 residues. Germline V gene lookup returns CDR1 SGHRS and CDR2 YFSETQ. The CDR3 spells CASSLLPGQPTLNNEQFF.

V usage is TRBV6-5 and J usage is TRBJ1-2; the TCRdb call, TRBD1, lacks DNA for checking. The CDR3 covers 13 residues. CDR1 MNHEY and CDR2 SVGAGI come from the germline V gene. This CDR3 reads CASSYRTGDGYTF.

CDR3 sequence reads: CASSPRQNTEAFF. The chain combines TRBV12-3 or TRBV12-4 with TRBJ1-1. The CDR3 length is 13 residues.

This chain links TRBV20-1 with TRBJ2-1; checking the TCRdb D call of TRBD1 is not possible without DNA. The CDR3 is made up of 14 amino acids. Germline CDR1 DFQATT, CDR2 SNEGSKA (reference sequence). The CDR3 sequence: CSARRGGPYNEQFF.

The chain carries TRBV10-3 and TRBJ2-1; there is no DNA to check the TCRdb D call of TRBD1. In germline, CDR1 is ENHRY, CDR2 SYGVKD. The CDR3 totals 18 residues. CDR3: CAISDTDLRRGGNNEQFF.

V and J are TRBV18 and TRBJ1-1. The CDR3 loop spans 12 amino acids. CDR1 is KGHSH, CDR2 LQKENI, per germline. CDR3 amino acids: CASSLAITEAFF.

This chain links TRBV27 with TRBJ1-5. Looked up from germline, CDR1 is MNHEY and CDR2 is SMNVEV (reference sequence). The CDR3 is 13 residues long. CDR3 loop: CASSLIPNRPQHF.

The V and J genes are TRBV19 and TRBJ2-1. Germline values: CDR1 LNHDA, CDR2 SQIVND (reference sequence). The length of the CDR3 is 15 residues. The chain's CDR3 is CASSRQGLGYNEQFF.

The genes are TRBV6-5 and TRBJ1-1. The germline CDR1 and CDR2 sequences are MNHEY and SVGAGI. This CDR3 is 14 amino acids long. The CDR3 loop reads CASSYSMDNTEAFF.

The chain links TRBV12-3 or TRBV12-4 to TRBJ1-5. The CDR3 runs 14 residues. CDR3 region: CASSPRSWDQPQHF.

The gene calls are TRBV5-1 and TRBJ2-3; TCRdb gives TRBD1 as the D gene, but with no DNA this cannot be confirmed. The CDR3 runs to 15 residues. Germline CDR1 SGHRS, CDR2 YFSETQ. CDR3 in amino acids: CASSLNRGAPDTQYF. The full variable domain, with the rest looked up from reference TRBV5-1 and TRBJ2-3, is KAGVTQTPRYLIKTRGQQVTLSCSPISGHRSVSWYQQTPGQGLQFLFEYFSETQRNKGNFPGRFSGRQFSNSRSEMNVSTLELGDSALYLCASSLNRGAPDTQYFGPGTRLTVL.

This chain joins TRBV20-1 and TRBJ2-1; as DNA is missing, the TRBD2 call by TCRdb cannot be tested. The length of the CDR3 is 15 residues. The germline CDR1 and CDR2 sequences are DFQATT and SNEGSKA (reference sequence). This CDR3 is CSASVAGGFYNEQFF.

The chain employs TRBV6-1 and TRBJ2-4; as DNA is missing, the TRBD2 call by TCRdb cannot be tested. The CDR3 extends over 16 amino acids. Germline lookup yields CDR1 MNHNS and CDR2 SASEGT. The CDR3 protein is CASSPLGEGAKNIQYF.

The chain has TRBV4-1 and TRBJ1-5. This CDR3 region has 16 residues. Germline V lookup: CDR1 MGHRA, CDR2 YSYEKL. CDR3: CASSQEWGVDNQPQHF.

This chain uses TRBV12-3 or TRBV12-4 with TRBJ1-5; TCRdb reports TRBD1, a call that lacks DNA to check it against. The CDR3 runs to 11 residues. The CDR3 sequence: CAIGSAKPQHF.

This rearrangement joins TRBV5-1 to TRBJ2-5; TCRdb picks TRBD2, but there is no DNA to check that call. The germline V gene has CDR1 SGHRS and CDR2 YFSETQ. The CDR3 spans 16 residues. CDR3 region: CASSGGTSGTIETQYF.

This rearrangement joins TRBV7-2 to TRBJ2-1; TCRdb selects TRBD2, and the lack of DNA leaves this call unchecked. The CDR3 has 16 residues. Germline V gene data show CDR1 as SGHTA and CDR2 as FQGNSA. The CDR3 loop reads CASSLVSLTSLNEQFF.

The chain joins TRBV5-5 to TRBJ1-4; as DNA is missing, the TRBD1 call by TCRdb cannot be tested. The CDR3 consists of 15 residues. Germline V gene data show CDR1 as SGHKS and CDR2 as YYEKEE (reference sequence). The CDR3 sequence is CASSADRVTNEKLFF.

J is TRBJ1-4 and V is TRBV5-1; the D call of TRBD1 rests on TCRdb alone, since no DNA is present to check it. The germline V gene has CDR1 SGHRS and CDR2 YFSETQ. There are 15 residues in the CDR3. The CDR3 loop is CASSGSGTANEKLFF.

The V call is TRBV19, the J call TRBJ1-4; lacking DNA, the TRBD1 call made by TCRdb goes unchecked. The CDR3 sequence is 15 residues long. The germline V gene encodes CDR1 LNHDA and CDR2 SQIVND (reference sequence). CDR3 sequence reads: CASSPLQGVGEKLFF.

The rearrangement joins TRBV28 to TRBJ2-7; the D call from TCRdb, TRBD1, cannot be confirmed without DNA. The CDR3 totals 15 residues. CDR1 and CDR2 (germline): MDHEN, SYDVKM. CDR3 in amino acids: CASSTSGTGIPEQYF.